Below, 9 T cell receptor beta chains from the same sample are listed, as sequenced in a study of tissue T cells after allogeneic stem cell transplantation. Here immunoSEQ multiplex PCR was the method, and the copy in TCRdb shows in-frame clones only, minus some. In the table there are around 50,000 clones, about three quarters of which are singletons. Sequences were obtained from sorted cells pooled from one or two spleens. Every receptor here comes from a pool of C57BL/6 mice in good health.

This clone was seen a few times. These gene names are mouse names. CDR3 DNA (partial): TGTGCCAGCAGCCAAGATGGGGATAACAACCAGGCTCCGCTT. This sequence encodes CASSQDGDNNQAPL. In full, the CDR3 is CASSQDGDNNQAPLF. The chain has TRBV5 and TRBJ1-5; the D is unclear. The read is 1 residue too short to cover the CDR3 end, so that end is filled in from the germline J gene. This CDR3 comprises 15 residues. V lost 0 bases to trimming and J lost 0 bases, with 6 bases between them. Germline V gives CDR1 LGHNA, CDR2 YNLKQL (reference sequence).

This clone was seen only once. The genes and germline here are from mouse. The CDR3 end is not reached by the read, which stops 1 residue before it; the germline J gene fills it in. The V gene is TRBV4, the J gene TRBJ2-2; 7 nucleotides align to TRBD1. CDR3 length: 14 residues. The junction had 1 base not matched to a gene; V was cut back by 4 bases and J by 2 bases. The germline V gene encodes CDR1 LGHDT and CDR2 YNNKQL (reference sequence). The CDR3: CASSLTGNTGQLYF. The sequenced CDR3 bases are TGTGCCAGCAGCTTGACAGGGAACACCGGGCAGCTCTAC.

Comment on this clone: Each gene name is a mouse one. The sequenced part of the CDR3 DNA is TGCACCTGCAGTGCAGGGGGCTATAATTCGCCCCTCTAC. It translates to CTCSAGGYNSPLY. The CDR3 in full is CTCSAGGYNSPLYF. The chain links TRBV1 to TRBJ1-6; D ambiguous. The read terminates 1 residue before the CDR3 end, so the remaining end is supplied by the germline J gene. TRBJ1-6 is labeled an ORF, and its function is uncertain. Germline CDR1 is NSQYPW and CDR2 is LRSPGD (reference sequence). The CDR3 is 14 amino acids. V was shortened by 1 base and J by 3 bases, with 4 bases between the two germline ends.

Notes on this clone: Germline and genes here are mouse. Coverage ceases 1 residue before the CDR3 finishes, and the germline J gene fills in the end. The chain employs TRBV16 and TRBJ2-4; 10 nucleotides agree with TRBD1. Germline values: CDR1 SGHSA, CDR2 FRNQAP. The CDR3 runs 16 residues. Trimming at V came to 5 bases and at J to 0 bases, leaving 5 bases not matched to a gene. CDR3: CASSTLGQGSQNTLYF. The sequenced part of the CDR3 DNA is TGTGCAAGCAGCACCCTGGGACAGGGGAGTCAAAACACCTTGTAC.

As to this clone: Genes and germline come from the mouse. This CDR3 reads CASGGQNTLYF. The sequenced CDR3 bases are TGTGCCAGCGGGGGTCAAAACACCTTGTAC. The V call is TRBV15, the J call TRBJ2-4, with D unresolved. With the read ending 1 residue before the CDR3 end, the germline J gene is used to fill in that end. V was pared by 8 bases and J by 1 base, with 4 bases between. CDR1 is SGHND, CDR2 FRSKSL, per germline. The CDR3 has 11 amino acids.

This clone has only one observation. The listed genes are named as in mouse. The missing CDR3 end, 1 residue past where the read stops, is filled in from the germline J gene. The V and J genes are TRBV13-1 and TRBJ1-1, with 9 positions matching TRBD1. Losses at the gene ends were 1 base for V and 2 bases for J; bases not matched to a gene: 6. CDR3 length equals 16 residues. The germline CDR1 and CDR2 sequences are NSHNY and SYGAGN. CDR3 residues: CASSDPRDRDNTEVFF. CDR3 DNA (partial): TGTGCCAGCAGTGATCCCCGGGACAGGGACAACACAGAAGTCTTC.

To note about this clone: Mouse gene names and germline throughout. The read terminates 1 residue before the CDR3 end, so the remaining end is supplied by the germline J gene. The chain recombines TRBV2 with TRBJ2-3; D is unresolved. The CDR3 covers 15 residues. CDR1 is LGHNA, CDR2 YSYQKL, per germline. V shed 2 bases and J shed 0 bases, with 9 bases lying between them. CDR3 DNA, as far as it was read: TGTGCCAGCAGCCAATGGACCGCTAGTGCAGAAACGCTGTAT. Residues: CASSQWTASAETLY. From start to end, the CDR3 is CASSQWTASAETLYF.

This clone turned up a few times. Gene names are mouse gene names. The CDR3 extends 1 residue past the end of the read, so its final part is completed from the germline J gene. Other DNA sequences in this specimen translate into the identical CDR3. The chain is built from TRBV13-2 and TRBJ2-7, with 8 positions matching TRBD2. Germline V CDR1 and CDR2: NNHNN, SYGAGS (reference sequence). J gave up 4 bases and V 0 bases, and 3 bases lay outside the gene matches. There are 14 residues in the CDR3. CDR3 amino acids: CASGDAPGGYEQYF. The sequenced part of the CDR3 DNA is TGTGCCAGCGGTGATGCGCCTGGGGGGTATGAACAGTAC.

Note on this clone: These gene names are mouse names. The CDR3 end falls 1 residue outside the read, so it is completed with the germline J gene. The chain has TRBV1 and TRBJ2-2; D call uncertain. The CDR3 runs to 12 residues. Trimming shortened V by 0 bases and J by 4 bases, and 0 bases separated the two germline ends. CDR1 and CDR2 (germline): NSQYPW, LRSPGD (reference sequence). This CDR3 is CTCSADTGQLYF. The CDR3 bases that were read are TGCACCTGCAGTGCAGACACCGGGCAGCTCTAC.